This TCR beta chain comes out of a study of blood T cell repertoires in COVID-19. TCRdb keeps only in-frame clones here, not all; method: immunoSEQ multiplex PCR. The sample consists of about 120,000 clones, about 86% of them appearing once. This CDR3 comprises 16 residues. The junction had 4 bases not matched to a gene; V was cut back by 5 bases and J by 1 base. Germline CDR1 and CDR2: MGHRA and YSYEKL. The sequence derives from a woman between 45 and 65 years old with acute or convalescent COVID-19. Sequenced sample: peripheral blood. This rearrangement joins TRBV4-1 to TRBJ2-2; 10 nucleotides agree with TRBD2. CDR3 sequence (DNA): TGCGCCAGCAGCAGACGACTAGCGGGGAACACCGGGGAGCTGTTTTTT. It translates to CASSRRLAGNTGELFF.